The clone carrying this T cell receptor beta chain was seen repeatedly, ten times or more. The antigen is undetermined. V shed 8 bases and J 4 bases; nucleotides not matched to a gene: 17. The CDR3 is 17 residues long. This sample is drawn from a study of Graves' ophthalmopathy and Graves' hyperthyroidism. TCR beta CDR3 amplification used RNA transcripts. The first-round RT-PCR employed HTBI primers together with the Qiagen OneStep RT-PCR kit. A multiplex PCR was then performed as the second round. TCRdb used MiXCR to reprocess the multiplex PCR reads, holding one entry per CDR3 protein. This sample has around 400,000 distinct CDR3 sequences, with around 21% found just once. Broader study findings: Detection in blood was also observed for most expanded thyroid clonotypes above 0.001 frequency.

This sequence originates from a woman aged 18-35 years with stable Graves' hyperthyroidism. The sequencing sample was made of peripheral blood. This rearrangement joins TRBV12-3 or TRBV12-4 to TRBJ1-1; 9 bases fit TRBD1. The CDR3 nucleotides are TGTGCCAGCGTGTACAGGTTGGGACAGGGCGTGCGCACTGAAGCTTTCTTT. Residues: CASVYRLGQGVRTEAFF.